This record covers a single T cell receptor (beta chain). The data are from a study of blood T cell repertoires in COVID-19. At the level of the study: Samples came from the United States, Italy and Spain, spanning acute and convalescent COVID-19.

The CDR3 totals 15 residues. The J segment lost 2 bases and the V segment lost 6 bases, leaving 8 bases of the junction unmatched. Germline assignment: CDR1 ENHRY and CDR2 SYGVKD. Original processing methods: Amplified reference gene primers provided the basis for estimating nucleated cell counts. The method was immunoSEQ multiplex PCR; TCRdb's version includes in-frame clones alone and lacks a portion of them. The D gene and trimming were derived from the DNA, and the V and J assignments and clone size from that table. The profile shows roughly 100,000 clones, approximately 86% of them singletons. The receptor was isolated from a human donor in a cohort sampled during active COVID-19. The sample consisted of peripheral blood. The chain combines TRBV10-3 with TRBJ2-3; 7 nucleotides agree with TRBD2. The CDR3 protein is CAISPSGEDTDTQYF. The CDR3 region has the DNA TGTGCCATCAGCCCAAGCGGGGAGGACACAGATACGCAGTATTTT.